Shown below are 14 T cell receptor beta chains from a single sample sequenced in a study of regulatory T cells in long-lasting Graves disease. TCR beta libraries were built with iRepertoire HTBI primers and Arm-PCR of CDR3 regions. TCRdb reanalysed the multiplex PCR reads using MiXCR and keeps one entry per CDR3 protein. The sample lists over 350,000 distinct CDR3 sequences, less than 15% seen once, with about a sixth in the top ten. This sample's time point: newly diagnosed GD, antithyroid drugs for less than 3 months. Preparation of the TCR library used RNA extracted from PBMCs. A further study also used this sample, focusing on T cells in Graves' hyperthyroidism and ophthalmopathy.

This material consisted of peripheral blood mononuclear cells (PBMCs), taken at new diagnosis, from a patient treated with antithyroid drugs. These receptor sequences come from a woman aged 50 to 60 with Graves disease.

In this sample, this clonotype turned up many times. V and J are TRBV5-4 and TRBJ2-1; D gene unclear. The germline V and J ends were trimmed by 6 bases and 4 bases, with 5 bases remaining between them. The CDR3 extends over 11 amino acids. The germline CDR1 and CDR2 sequences are SGHNT and YYREEE (reference sequence). The CDR3 loop reads CASNQYNEQFF. In DNA form, the CDR3 reads TGTGCCAGCAACCAATACAATGAGCAGTTCTTC.

The table lists this clonotype with a few counts. The chain has TRBV10-3 and TRBJ1-5, with D uncertain. Germline CDR1 reads ENHRY; CDR2 reads SYGVKD. This CDR3 is 17 amino acids long. V dropped 2 bases and J dropped 0 bases, with 14 bases sitting between them. In DNA, the CDR3 is TGTGCCATCAGTGAGGGGCCACGGGAGGATAGCAATCAGCCCCAGCATTTT. This gives the protein CAISEGPREDSNQPQHF.

This clonotype has at least ten counts. The CDR3 protein is CASSLARLAEIIDTQYF. CDR3 DNA sequence: TGTGCCAGCAGCTTAGCGCGACTAGCGGAGATCATCGATACGCAGTATTTT. This sequence joins TRBV7-8 and TRBJ2-3; 9 positions agree with TRBD2. With 0 bases clipped from V and 6 bases from J, the junction kept 10 bases outside the gene matches. CDR1 SGHVS and CDR2 FQNEAQ come from the germline V gene. This CDR3 spans 17 amino acids.

This clonotype was seen many times. The chain uses TRBV7-9 and TRBJ2-1; D is unclear. The length of the CDR3 is 16 residues. Germline CDR1 reads SEHNR; CDR2 reads FQNEAQ (reference sequence). V was shortened by 5 bases and J by 0 bases, with 14 bases between the two germline ends. The CDR3 sequence: CASSDLKDRSYNEQFF. The CDR3 nucleotides read TGTGCCAGCAGCGACCTAAAGGATCGCTCCTACAATGAGCAGTTCTTC.

This clonotype was counted ten times or more. The V gene is TRBV28, the J gene TRBJ2-3; TRBD1 agrees at 11 bases. V lost 6 bases and J lost 4; bases outside the gene matches: 3. This CDR3 region has 14 residues. The V gene's germline CDR1 is MDHEN and CDR2 SYDVKM. CDR3 in amino acids: CASSPGQGADTQYF. In DNA, the CDR3 is TGTGCCAGCAGCCCGGGACAGGGGGCAGATACGCAGTATTTT.

On this clonotype: A much more abundant neighbour one base away suggests this may be a read error. The final CDR3 position lacks the conserved phenylalanine or tryptophan, pointing to a likely read error. The genes are TRBV7-2 and TRBJ2-3; 9 nucleotides match TRBD2. V shed 4 bases, J shed 4 bases, and the junction held 9 bases outside the gene matches. The CDR3 is made up of 16 amino acids. CDR1 and CDR2 (germline): SGHTA, FQGNSA. CDR3 protein: CASSSTVAGVSDTQYS. CDR3 sequence (DNA): TGTGCCAGCAGCTCCACGGTAGCGGGAGTGTCAGATACGCAGTATTCT.

Many counts were recorded for this clonotype. This rearrangement joins TRBV6-5 to TRBJ1-4, with no clear D. Germline CDR1 and CDR2: MNHEY and SVGAGI. V gave up 4 bases and J gave up 7 bases, with 10 bases separating them. The CDR3 extends over 13 amino acids. The CDR3 DNA reads TGTGCCAGCAGTTCGTCAAATGGTGAAAAACTGTTTTTT. It translates to CASSSSNGEKLFF.

This clonotype was counted between two and nine times. The chain links TRBV18 to TRBJ2-2; maybe TRBD1 (5 bases). The germline V gene has CDR1 KGHSH and CDR2 LQKENI. Between the trimmed V and J ends, which lost 4 bases and 2 bases, there was a span of 20 bases. This CDR3 has 18 residues. The CDR3 DNA follows: TGTGCCAGCTCACTGAACCAAGGGAAGGGGCCAAACACCGGGGAGCTGTTTTTT. This sequence encodes CASSLNQGKGPNTGELFF.

The J gene is TRBJ2-5, the V gene TRBV20-1, with TRBD1 matching 8 bases. The junction had 5 bases not matched to a gene; V was cut back by 1 base and J by 1 base. The CDR3 length is 15 residues. CDR1 DFQATT and CDR2 SNEGSKA come from the germline V gene (reference sequence). CDR3 sequence: CSARGTGTPQETQYF. The CDR3 DNA is TGCAGTGCTAGAGGGACAGGGACCCCCCAAGAGACCCAGTACTTC.

This clonotype was found many times. This chain joins TRBV5-1 and TRBJ2-7; D is unresolved. V lost 0 bases, J lost 4 bases, and 8 bases lay in between. Germline loops: CDR1 SGHRS, CDR2 YFSETQ. The CDR3 has 13 residues. Here the CDR3 reads CASSLALEYEQYF. CDR3 in DNA: TGCGCCAGCAGCTTGGCCTTGGAATACGAGCAGTACTTC.

This clonotype was counted at least ten times. This chain connects TRBV7-9 to TRBJ2-5, with D maybe TRBD2 (6 bases). V was clipped by 4 bases and J by 0 bases, with 18 bases between them. The CDR3 spans 17 residues. In germline, CDR1 is SEHNR, CDR2 FQNEAQ (reference sequence). The CDR3 DNA sequence: TGTGCCAGCAGCTCGCATCGGGAGCGGGTGTACCAAGAGACCCAGTACTTC. Amino acids: CASSSHRERVYQETQYF.

This clonotype was recorded at least ten times. This sequence joins TRBV28 and TRBJ2-1; the match to TRBD2 covers 13 bases. The V gene end was trimmed by 4 bases and the J gene end by 6 bases; junction bases not matched to a gene: 6. The CDR3 sequence is 16 residues long. Germline V gene lookup returns CDR1 MDHEN and CDR2 SYDVKM. For the CDR3, the DNA is TGTGCCAGCAGTTCGTCACTAGCGGGAGGGCGCAATGAGCAGTTCTTC. Translated: CASSSSLAGGRNEQFF.

V and J are TRBV5-1 and TRBJ2-3; perhaps TRBD2 as D (6 bases). With 1 base removed from V and 3 bases from J, the gap between germline ends came to 21 bases. The CDR3 totals 18 residues. Germline V gene data show CDR1 as SGHRS and CDR2 as YFSETQ. DNA of the CDR3: TGCGCCAGCAGCTTGTTCTCTAGCGAGAGAACGGGAACAGATACGCAGTATTTT. Translating it yields CASSLFSSERTGTDTQYF.

This clonotype was counted ten times or more. J is TRBJ1-5 and V is TRBV3-1; D call uncertain. Trimming removed 1 base at V and 0 bases at J, with 7 bases between. The CDR3 spans 15 residues. CDR1 is LGHDT and CDR2 is YNNKEL in the germline V gene (reference sequence). The DNA for the CDR3 is TGTGCCAGCAGCCAAGCGGGCGGTAGCAATCAGCCCCAGCATTTT. Translated, it gives CASSQAGGSNQPQHF.